This T cell receptor beta chain originates from a study of T-cell reconstitution after alpha-beta-depleted transplantation in children. This clonotype turned up a few times. Molecular barcoding with unique molecular identifiers was used for the TCRbeta library. TCRdb recomputed calls from the PCR reads with MiXCR, one row per CDR3 protein. Of 490,000 or so distinct CDR3 sequences in the sample, under 15% are singletons; the top ten hold about 5.4%. Germline V gene data show CDR1 as LGHNA and CDR2 as YSLEER. The J segment lost 4 bases and the V segment lost 1 base, leaving 7 bases of the junction unmatched. The CDR3 sequence is 16 residues long.

Specimen: PBMCs from the stem cell graft donor, collected from the stem cell graft. The rearrangement links TRBV4-3 to TRBJ2-5, with 9 bases that match TRBD1. The TCR comes from a human donor who donated a stem cell graft to a child with combined immunodeficiency. DNA for the CDR3: TGCGCCAGCAGCCAAGGCCGACAGGGGGGGAGAGAGACCCAGTACTTC. Translating it yields CASSQGRQGGRETQYF.